This is a list of T cell receptor beta chains from one sample in a study of Graves' ophthalmopathy and Graves' hyperthyroidism. TCRdb reprocessed the multiplex PCR reads via MiXCR and lists one record per CDR3 protein. This sample has a few hundred thousand distinct CDR3 sequences, with 17% found just once. The sample was peripheral blood. The receptors stem from an adult woman with stable Graves' hyperthyroidism. The CDR3 runs from the conserved cysteine through the conserved F or W. The D gene is left open where the match is weak. Clone size appears in some rows only: once, few, many, or a class for an expanded clone.

clone_size	v_call	j_call	d_call	cdr3_aa	cdr3_nt
many	TRBV12-3/TRBV12-4	TRBJ2-3	TRBD1	CASSPGTGADTQYF	TGTGCCAGCAGTCCAGGGACAGGTGCAGATACGCAGTATTTT
many	TRBV27	TRBJ2-7	-	CASSVGGVNYEQYF	TGTGCCAGCAGTGTAGGAGGGGTAAACTACGAGCAGTACTTC
-	TRBV27	TRBJ2-6	-	CASIPSGANVLTF	TGTGCCAGCATACCCTCTGGGGCCAACGTCCTGACTTTC
-	TRBV6-1	TRBJ2-5	-	CASSPDPQIGTQYF	TGTGCCAGCAGCCCCGACCCGCAAATTGGGACCCAGTACTTC
many	TRBV7-8	TRBJ2-7	-	CASSLMAGIRKLANYEQYF	TGTGCCAGCAGCTTAATGGCGGGAATCCGCAAACTCGCTAACTACGAGCAGTACTTC
-	TRBV11-1	TRBJ1-3	-	CASGDTFTSGNTIYF	TGTGCCAGCGGGGACACCTTTACCTCTGGAAACACCATATATTTT
many	TRBV24-1	TRBJ2-2	TRBD2	CATSDLSPSGSSAGELFF	TGTGCCACCAGTGATTTGAGTCCTAGCGGGAGCTCGGCCGGGGAGCTGTTTTTT
many	TRBV6-1	TRBJ1-5	-	CASKVGTSQPQHF	TGTGCCAGCAAGGTGGGAACGAGTCAGCCCCAGCATTTT
many	TRBV29-1	TRBJ2-5	-	CSVGAVQETQYF	TGCAGCGTTGGGGCAGTCCAAGAGACCCAGTACTTC
many	TRBV28	TRBJ1-1	TRBD1	CASSSAMGQGNEAFF	TGTGCCAGCAGTTCGGCTATGGGACAGGGGAATGAAGCTTTCTTT